A selection of T cell receptor beta chains follows, all from one sample in a study of shared clonotypes between healthy human individuals. The assay was immunoSEQ multiplex PCR, and TCRdb's table has in-frame clones only and misses some. Altogether about 2 million clones are present, 85% to 95% being singletons, with the ten largest covering 1% to 1.3%. Sequenced sample: naive CD8+ T cells sorted from blood. These receptors originate from a man between 18 and 29 years old in good health. CDR3s include the opening cysteine and the closing phenylalanine or tryptophan. The D gene is left open where the match is weak. Clone size appears in some rows only: once, few, many, or a class for an expanded clone.

NA | TRBJ2-1 | NA | TRBV7-9 | CASTDNGGGPTNEQFF | TGTGCCAGCACCGACAACGGAGGGGGCCCTACGAATGAGCAGTTCTTC
NA | TRBJ2-5 | NA | TRBV7-9 | CASSLVAGEETQYF | TGTGCCAGCAGCTTAGTGGCAGGGGAAGAGACCCAGTACTTC
TRBD1 | TRBJ1-2 | NA | TRBV6-1 | CASRTGGGYGYTF | TGTGCCAGCAGGACAGGGGGCGGCTATGGCTACACCTTC
NA | TRBJ2-3 | NA | TRBV10-3 | CATGGGGMADTQYF | TGTGCCACCGGGGGAGGGGGAATGGCAGATACGCAGTATTTT
NA | TRBJ2-1 | NA | TRBV27 | CASSLGAGYDEQFF | TGTGCCAGCAGTTTAGGGGCGGGGTACGATGAGCAGTTCTTC
NA | TRBJ2-7 | NA | TRBV4-1 | CASSQVGGPLYEQYF | TGCGCCAGCAGCCAAGTGGGGGGTCCCTTATACGAGCAGTACTTC
NA | TRBJ2-7 | few | TRBV10-1 | CASSDSYEQYF | TGCGCCAGCAGTGACTCCTACGAGCAGTACTTC
TRBD1 | TRBJ2-7 | once | TRBV27 | CASSWDRANEQYF | TGTGCCAGCAGTTGGGACAGGGCGAACGAGCAGTACTTC
TRBD1 | TRBJ1-1 | NA | TRBV7-3 | CASSLGQGTEAFF | TGTGCCAGCAGCTTAGGACAGGGCACTGAAGCTTTCTTT
NA | TRBJ2-2 | NA | TRBV13 | CASSLDNMANTGELFF | TGTGCCAGCAGCTTAGATAACATGGCGAACACCGGGGAGCTGTTTTTT
TRBD1 | TRBJ1-1 | once | TRBV6-5 | CASSYSGTGIEAFF | TGTGCCAGCAGTTACAGCGGGACAGGGATTGAAGCTTTCTTT
NA | TRBJ1-5 | NA | TRBV27 | CASSLGLNQPQHF | TGTGCCAGCAGCCTGGGCCTCAATCAGCCCCAGCATTTT
NA | TRBJ2-3 | NA | TRBV5-1 | CASSVRLVTDTQYF | TGCGCCAGCAGCGTCCGACTAGTAACAGATACGCAGTATTTT
NA | TRBJ1-2 | once | TRBV30 | CAWSVGGIGGYGYTF | TGTGCCTGGAGTGTTGGAGGTATTGGGGGCTATGGCTACACCTTC
TRBD1 | TRBJ1-1 | NA | TRBV10-3 | CAISGAGGETEAFF | TGTGCCATCAGTGGCGCAGGGGGGGAGACTGAAGCTTTCTTT
TRBD1 | TRBJ1-4 | NA | TRBV29-1 | CSVMTGGREKLFF | TGCAGCGTTATGACAGGGGGCAGGGAAAAACTGTTTTTT
TRBD1 | TRBJ2-1 | NA | TRBV7-9 | CASDLTGGLNEQFF | TGTGCCAGCGATCTGACAGGGGGCCTAAATGAGCAGTTCTTC
TRBD2 | TRBJ2-1 | NA | TRBV9 | CASSGEGGTYNEQFF | TGTGCCAGCAGCGGGGAGGGCGGAACCTACAATGAGCAGTTCTTC
TRBD1 | TRBJ2-7 | NA | TRBV10-1 | CASSAWTGTGYEQYF | TGCGCCAGCAGTGCGTGGACAGGGACTGGCTACGAGCAGTACTTC
TRBD2 | TRBJ2-7 | NA | TRBV13 | CASSFPGLNYEQYF | TGTGCCAGCAGCTTCCCGGGACTAAACTACGAGCAGTACTTC
TRBD2 | TRBJ2-5 | NA | TRBV10-2 | CASSEVVGGRETQYF | TGCGCCAGCAGTGAGGTTGTGGGGGGGAGGGAGACCCAGTACTTC
NA | TRBJ2-7 | NA | TRBV7-2 | CASSSLPRERLYEQYF | TGTGCCAGCAGCTCCCTCCCGCGGGAACGACTCTACGAGCAGTACTTC
NA | TRBJ2-1 | NA | TRBV29-1 | CSVRVPSYNEQFF | TGCAGCGTTCGTGTTCCCTCCTACAATGAGCAGTTCTTC
NA | TRBJ2-7 | NA | TRBV7-2 | CASSLEPGQWGYEQYF | TGTGCCAGCAGCTTAGAACCAGGACAGTGGGGGTACGAGCAGTACTTC
NA | TRBJ2-7 | NA | TRBV21-1 | CASSKALTSGSSYEQYF | TGTGCCAGCAGCAAAGCGCTTACTAGCGGGAGCTCCTACGAGCAGTACTTC
NA | TRBJ2-7 | NA | TRBV7-2 | CASSLYRAPYEQYF | TGTGCCAGCAGCTTATACAGGGCCCCCTACGAGCAGTACTTC
NA | TRBJ2-3 | NA | TRBV7-9 | CASSLEADTQYF | TGTGCCAGCAGCTTGGAGGCAGATACGCAGTATTTT
TRBD1 | TRBJ1-1 | NA | TRBV5-8 | CATNRQGWANTEAFF | TGTGCCACAAACCGACAGGGTTGGGCGAACACTGAAGCTTTCTTT
TRBD1 | TRBJ1-1 | NA | TRBV7-9 | CASSLGGQGNTEAFF | TGTGCCAGCAGCTTAGGGGGACAGGGGAACACTGAAGCTTTCTTT
NA | TRBJ2-7 | NA | TRBV6-5 | CASSYLWVGEQYF | TGTGCCAGCAGTTACTTATGGGTTGGCGAGCAGTACTTC
NA | TRBJ2-1 | once | TRBV5-1 | CASSFKGMGVNEQFF | TGCGCCAGCAGCTTCAAGGGTATGGGGGTCAATGAGCAGTTCTTC
NA | TRBJ2-7 | NA | TRBV7-2 | CASSLIQGYEQYF | TGTGCCAGCAGCTTAATACAGGGCTACGAGCAGTACTTC
NA | TRBJ2-2 | NA | TRBV7-3 | CASSSSGSTLANTGELFF | TGTGCCAGCAGCTCCTCGGGATCTACCCTGGCGAACACCGGGGAGCTGTTTTTT
NA | TRBJ2-7 | NA | TRBV5-6 | CASSLASVAYEQYF | TGTGCCAGCAGCTTGGCTAGCGTGGCCTACGAGCAGTACTTC
NA | TRBJ1-3 | NA | TRBV4-1 | CASSQAGYSSSGNTIYF | TGCGCCAGCAGCCAAGCCGGGTATTCCAGCTCTGGAAACACCATATATTTT
NA | TRBJ1-2 | NA | TRBV27 | CASRSRDLLYGYTF | TGTGCCAGCAGGTCCCGGGACCTGCTCTATGGCTACACCTTC
TRBD1 | TRBJ2-2 | NA | TRBV15 | CATGTELNTGELFF | TGTGCCACCGGGACAGAATTAAACACCGGGGAGCTGTTTTTT
TRBD1 | TRBJ2-1 | NA | TRBV6-1 | CASSEALTGLRNEQFF | TGTGCCAGCAGTGAAGCTTTGACAGGGCTGAGGAATGAGCAGTTCTTC
NA | TRBJ2-7 | NA | TRBV5-1 | CASSLFPDATYEQYF | TGCGCCAGCAGCTTGTTCCCCGACGCCACCTACGAGCAGTACTTC
TRBD1 | TRBJ2-7 | NA | TRBV6-8 | CASYDKGAALVYEQYF | TGTGCCAGCTACGATAAGGGGGCGGCGCTCGTTTACGAGCAGTACTTC
TRBD2 | TRBJ2-1 | once | TRBV11-2 | CASPLAVAPYNEQFF | TGTGCCAGTCCACTAGCGGTCGCCCCGTACAATGAGCAGTTCTTC
NA | TRBJ2-7 | NA | TRBV6-6 | CASSLVGAGEQYF | TGTGCCAGCAGCCTCGTTGGGGCGGGGGAGCAGTACTTC
NA | TRBJ2-7 | NA | TRBV6-1 | CASSLTPGDSYEQYF | TGTGCCAGCAGCCTTACCCCGGGGGACTCCTACGAGCAGTACTTC
NA | TRBJ2-7 | NA | TRBV28 | CASSRRDLGVEQYF | TGTGCCAGCAGCCGAAGGGATTTAGGGGTCGAGCAGTACTTC
TRBD1 | TRBJ1-2 | NA | TRBV29-1 | CSVANQGALTYGYTF | TGCAGCGTGGCAAATCAGGGGGCACTCACCTATGGCTACACCTTC
NA | TRBJ2-3 | NA | TRBV27 | CASSFLRDSTDTQYF | TGTGCCAGCAGTTTCTTGCGGGATAGCACAGATACGCAGTATTTT
NA | TRBJ2-7 | once | TRBV5-4 | CASSLALGGEQYF | TGTGCCAGCAGCTTGGCCTTGGGAGGCGAGCAGTACTTC
NA | TRBJ2-7 | NA | TRBV4-3 | CASSQDHVPGSSNEQYF | TGCGCCAGCAGCCAAGATCACGTCCCGGGGAGTAGCAACGAGCAGTACTTC
NA | TRBJ2-7 | NA | TRBV4-1 | CASSQDGGLDEQYF | TGCGCCAGCAGCCAAGATGGGGGGTTGGACGAGCAGTACTTC
TRBD2 | TRBJ2-7 | NA | TRBV2 | CASSESSGGISYF | TGTGCCAGCAGTGAAAGTAGCGGGGGTATCTCGTACTTC